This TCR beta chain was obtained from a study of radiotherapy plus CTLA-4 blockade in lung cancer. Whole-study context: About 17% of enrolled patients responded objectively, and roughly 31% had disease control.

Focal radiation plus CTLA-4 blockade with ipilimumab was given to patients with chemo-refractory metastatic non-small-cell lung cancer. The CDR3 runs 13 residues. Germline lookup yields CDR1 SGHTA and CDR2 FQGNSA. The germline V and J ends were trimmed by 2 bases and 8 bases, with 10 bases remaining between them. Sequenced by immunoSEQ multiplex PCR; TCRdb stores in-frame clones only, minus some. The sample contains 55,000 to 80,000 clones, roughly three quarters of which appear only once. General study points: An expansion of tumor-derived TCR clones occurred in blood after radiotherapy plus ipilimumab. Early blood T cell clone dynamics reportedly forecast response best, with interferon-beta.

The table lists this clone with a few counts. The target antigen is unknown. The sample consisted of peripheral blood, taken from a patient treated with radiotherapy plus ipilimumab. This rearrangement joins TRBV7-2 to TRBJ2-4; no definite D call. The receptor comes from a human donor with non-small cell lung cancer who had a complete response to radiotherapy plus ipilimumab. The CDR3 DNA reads TGTGCCAGCAGCTTAAGCTTGCAGGACATTCAGTACTTC. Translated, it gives CASSLSLQDIQYF.